These 27 T cell receptor beta chains came from one sample sequenced in a study of PD-1 blockade in classical Hodgkin lymphoma. Relapse after autologous stem cell transplantation occurred in every patient, and brentuximab vedotin exposure varied. Using immunoSEQ multiplex PCR, the repertoire was profiled, and TCRdb retains in-frame clones only, with some absent. The sample has about 110,000 clones, nearly 90% seen once; the top ten hold approximately 20%. The input for sequencing was peripheral blood mononuclear cells (PBMCs), taken before the second cycle of nivolumab. The receptors were sampled from a human donor with classical Hodgkin lymphoma.

This rearrangement joins TRBV7-6 to TRBJ2-1, with D maybe TRBD1 (5 bases). The length of the CDR3 is 14 residues. CDR1 and CDR2 (germline): SGHVS, FNYEAQ. Trimming removed 4 bases at V and 3 bases at J, with 10 bases between. CDR3 DNA sequence: TGTGCCAGCAGCTCGGACGACAGCTACAATGAGCAGTTCTTC. This codes for CASSSDDSYNEQFF. The whole variable domain, remainder taken from reference TRBV7-6 and TRBJ2-1, is GAGVSQSPRYKVTKRGQDVALRCDPISGHVSLYWYRQALGQGPEFLTYFNYEAQQDKSGLPNDRFSAERPEGSISTLTIQRTEQRDSAMYRCASSSDDSYNEQFFGPGTRLTVL.

V and J are TRBV30 and TRBJ1-5, with D possibly matching TRBD1 (6 bases). Trimming left V 3 bases short and J 9 bases short, with 21 bases between. The CDR3 extends over 15 amino acids. Germline V gene lookup returns CDR1 GTSNPN and CDR2 SVGIG (reference sequence). The CDR3 protein is CAWSSGTPSSRPQHF. CDR3 nucleotide sequence: TGTGCCTGGAGCTCCGGGACACCATCTAGTAGGCCCCAGCATTTT.

CDR3 sequence reads: CASCLVQIYGYTF. CDR3 DNA sequence: TGTGCCAGCTGTCTGGTACAGATCTATGGCTACACCTTC. This sequence joins TRBV6-5 and TRBJ1-2, with D unclear. CDR1 is MNHEY, CDR2 SVGAGI, per germline. The CDR3 consists of 13 residues. Trimming took off 8 bases at V and 4 bases at J, with 14 bases between the two ends.

This clone showed up just a few times. This chain links TRBV5-8 with TRBJ2-7, with 9 bases aligning to TRBD1. The CDR3 is 14 residues long. Germline CDR1 is SGHTS and CDR2 is YDEGEE. J lost 5 bases, V lost 0 bases, and 3 bases had no gene match. Written as DNA, the CDR3 is TGTGCCAGCAGCTTGGGGACAGGGGTCGACGAGCAGTACTTC. It specifies CASSLGTGVDEQYF.

This chain joins TRBV2 and TRBJ2-5, with 10 bases lining up with TRBD2. The junction had 10 bases not matched to a gene; V was cut back by 5 bases and J by 4 bases. Looked up from germline, CDR1 is SNHLY and CDR2 is FYNNEI. This CDR3 is built from 16 residues. CDR3 sequence: CASSPLSGRAGETQYF. DNA for the CDR3: TGTGCCAGCAGTCCCCTGAGCGGGAGGGCCGGAGAGACCCAGTACTTC. Full variable domain (missing parts from reference TRBV2 and TRBJ2-5): EPEVTQTPSHQVTQMGQEVILRCVPISNHLYFYWYRQILGQKVEFLVSFYNNEISEKSEIFDDQFSVERPDGSNFTLKIRSTKLEDSAMYFCASSPLSGRAGETQYFGPGTRLLVL.

The J gene is TRBJ2-5, the V gene TRBV5-1, with D perhaps TRBD2 (6 bases). Per the germline V gene, CDR1 is SGHRS and CDR2 is YFSETQ. With 4 bases removed from V and 1 base from J, the gap between germline ends came to 20 bases. The CDR3 runs to 17 residues. This chain's CDR3 is CASSPPLMGGTQETQYF. The CDR3 bases are TGCGCCAGCAGCCCGCCACTGATGGGGGGTACCCAAGAGACCCAGTACTTC.

The chain has TRBV7-2 and TRBJ2-2, with a weak D call TRBD2 (6 bases). Per the germline V gene, CDR1 is SGHTA and CDR2 is FQGNSA. CDR3 length: 16 amino acids. The V gene lost 3 bases and the J gene lost 4 bases, with 15 bases spanning the gap. CDR3 nucleotide sequence: TGTGCCAGCAGCTTTGGCGGGATAGCTACCACCGGGGAGCTGTTTTTT. Protein product: CASSFGGIATTGELFF.

This sequence joins TRBV6-5 and TRBJ2-7; no reliable D call. The CDR3 runs to 10 residues. Germline V lookup: CDR1 MNHEY, CDR2 SVGAGI. Trimming shortened V by 7 bases and J by 9 bases, and 10 bases separated the two germline ends. CDR3 protein: CASTEELQYF. The CDR3 DNA sequence: TGTGCCAGCACCGAGGAATTGCAGTACTTC.

The rearrangement uses TRBV30 and TRBJ1-1, with D maybe TRBD1 (5 bases). This CDR3 has 16 residues. CDR1 is GTSNPN, CDR2 SVGIG, per germline (reference sequence). Trimming took 3 bases from V and 1 from J, leaving 18 bases between them. This CDR3 is CAWRARLGLGNTEAFF. Here the CDR3 DNA reads TGTGCCTGGAGAGCGCGTTTGGGGCTGGGGAACACTGAAGCTTTCTTT.

J is TRBJ2-7 and V is TRBV10-2, with 11 bases aligning to TRBD2. The V and J ends lost 3 bases and 2 bases, in that order; junction bases with no gene match: 3. This CDR3 comprises 15 residues. Germline V lookup: CDR1 WSHSY, CDR2 SAAADI. This chain's CDR3 is CASSDPLAGAYEQYF. CDR3 DNA: TGCGCCAGCAGTGATCCACTAGCGGGAGCCTACGAGCAGTACTTC.

Remarks on this clone: At the DNA level, this CDR3 is encoded by other sequences in the same sample as well. The rearrangement joins TRBV18 to TRBJ1-4; D remains unclear. This CDR3 spans 13 amino acids. CDR1 KGHSH and CDR2 LQKENI come from the germline V gene. V dropped 2 bases and J dropped 4 bases, with 5 bases sitting between them. This CDR3 is CASSPGHNEKLFF. Written as DNA, the CDR3 is TGTGCCAGCTCACCAGGCCATAATGAAAAACTGTTTTTT.

V is TRBV6-6 and J is TRBJ2-5; TRBD2 matches at 9 bases. The CDR3 runs 16 residues. Germline V gene sequence: CDR1 MNHNY, CDR2 SVGAGI (reference sequence). V lost 6 bases to trimming and J lost 5 bases; unmatched junction nucleotides: 13. CDR3 region: CASRPRLLAGRETQYF. CDR3 sequence (DNA): TGTGCCAGCAGACCACGACTCCTAGCGGGGAGGGAGACCCAGTACTTC.

This clone was seen just once. The CDR3 reads CASSLWREAHFTYEQYF. CDR3 sequence (DNA): TGTGCCAGCAGCTTATGGCGGGAGGCTCACTTCACCTACGAGCAGTACTTC. The V and J genes are TRBV7-9 and TRBJ2-7; 8 nucleotides line up with TRBD2. Germline V gene lookup returns CDR1 SEHNR and CDR2 FQNEAQ (reference sequence). The CDR3 loop spans 17 amino acids. V lost 2 bases, J lost 2 bases, and 11 bases stayed unmatched.

This chain links TRBV5-4 with TRBJ2-3; D unclear. Germline assignment: CDR1 SGHNT and CDR2 YYREEE (reference sequence). The CDR3 covers 15 residues. Trimming pared 2 bases from V and 1 base from J, leaving 11 bases between. The CDR3 DNA follows: TGTGCCAGCAGCTTAGGCCACGCCGGCACAGATACGCAGTATTTT. This encodes CASSLGHAGTDTQYF. Drawing the rest from reference TRBV5-4 and TRBJ2-3, the complete variable domain is ETGVTQSPTHLIKTRGQQVTLRCSSQSGHNTVSWYQQALGQGPQFIFQYYREEENGRGNFPPRFSGLQFPNYSSELNVNALELDDSALYLCASSLGHAGTDTQYFGPGTRLTVL.

The chain links TRBV7-6 to TRBJ2-1, with TRBD2 matching 9 bases. The CDR3 is 15 residues long. In germline, CDR1 is SGHVS, CDR2 FNYEAQ. V dropped 5 bases and J dropped 6; count of bases not matched to a gene: 8. CDR3 in amino acids: CASSPSGRTFNEQFF. CDR3 bases: TGTGCCAGCAGCCCAAGCGGGAGGACCTTCAATGAGCAGTTCTTC.

V usage is TRBV7-9 and J usage is TRBJ2-7; 7 bases agree with TRBD2. Germline CDR1 and CDR2: SEHNR and FQNEAQ (reference sequence). Trimming took 5 bases from V and 1 from J; bases not matched to a gene: 11. The CDR3 is 16 residues long. The CDR3 here is CASSRPLSGVSYEQYF. The CDR3 DNA follows: TGTGCCAGCAGCCGCCCACTGAGCGGGGTTTCCTACGAGCAGTACTTC. Using reference TRBV7-9 and TRBJ2-7 for the parts outside the CDR3, the full variable domain is DTGVSQNPRHKITKRGQNVTFRCDPISEHNRLYWYRQTLGQGPEFLTYFQNEAQLEKSRLLSDRFSAERPKGSFSTLEIQRTEQGDSAMYLCASSRPLSGVSYEQYFGPGTRLTVT.

This clone has a single count. The rearrangement joins TRBV5-1 to TRBJ2-3, with D possibly matching TRBD1 (5 bases). CDR3 length: 16 residues. V was pared by 3 bases and J by 2 bases, with 16 bases between. The germline gives CDR1 SGHRS, CDR2 YFSETQ. As DNA, the CDR3 is TGCGCCAGCAGCTCTGGGGCCCATGTTAACACAGATACGCAGTATTTT. Its protein is CASSSGAHVNTDTQYF.

The V gene is TRBV6-5, the J gene TRBJ1-5; D call uncertain. CDR1 is MNHEY, CDR2 SVGAGI, per germline. The CDR3 covers 8 residues. Trimming stripped 7 bases from V and 10 bases from J, with 2 bases between. The CDR3: CASTPQHF. The CDR3 DNA sequence: TGTGCCAGCACTCCCCAGCATTTT.

This chain uses TRBV5-1 with TRBJ2-4; 9 bases align to TRBD1. Germline V CDR1 and CDR2: SGHRS, YFSETQ. The CDR3 is made up of 15 amino acids. J was trimmed by 3 bases and V by 4 bases; bases with no gene match: 5. DNA of the CDR3: TGCGCCAGCAGCACCGACAGGGGGGGCAAAAACATTCAGTACTTC. This sequence encodes CASSTDRGGKNIQYF.

The rearrangement joins TRBV7-9 to TRBJ2-1; 9 bases match TRBD2. Germline CDR1 and CDR2: SEHNR and FQNEAQ (reference sequence). The length of the CDR3 is 17 residues. The junction had 12 bases not matched to a gene; V was cut back by 5 bases and J by 4 bases. CDR3 nucleotides: TGTGCCAGCAGCCGGGGGAGTAGCGGGAGATCGTACAATGAGCAGTTCTTC. Translated, it gives CASSRGSSGRSYNEQFF.

The table lists this clone with a count of one. This chain joins TRBV18 and TRBJ1-4; no definite D call. Germline lookup yields CDR1 KGHSH and CDR2 LQKENI. The CDR3 totals 13 residues. V was trimmed by 3 bases and J by 4 bases, leaving 6 bases between them. CDR3 bases: TGTGCCAGCTCACCGAACCTTAATGAAAAACTGTTTTTT. Translated: CASSPNLNEKLFF.

V gene TRBV7-9 combines with J gene TRBJ2-7, with D possibly being TRBD1 or TRBD2 (7 bases each). The length of the CDR3 is 13 residues. The germline V and J ends were trimmed by 5 bases and 7 bases, with 15 bases remaining between them. Germline CDR1 SEHNR, CDR2 FQNEAQ (reference sequence). In DNA form, the CDR3 reads TGTGCCAGCAGCCCAGGGGGGGCAGGTGAGCAGTACTTC. Encoded protein: CASSPGGAGEQYF.

CDR3 in DNA: TGTGCCAGCAGTCCACAGGGAGGGGCTGTGGAGCAGTACTTC. It is translated as CASSPQGGAVEQYF. The rearrangement joins TRBV28 to TRBJ2-7, with D perhaps matching TRBD2 (7 bases). CDR3 size: 14 residues. Looked up from germline, CDR1 is MDHEN and CDR2 is SYDVKM. With 5 bases removed from V and 7 bases from J, the gap between germline ends came to 18 bases.

The J gene is TRBJ1-3, the V gene TRBV5-1; D not resolved. The CDR3 is 15 residues long. V lost 4 bases and J 3 bases, leaving 14 bases between the germline ends. The germline V gene encodes CDR1 SGHRS and CDR2 YFSETQ. This chain's CDR3 is CASSSSQTGGNTIYF. For the CDR3, the DNA is TGCGCCAGCAGCAGCTCCCAAACGGGTGGAAACACCATATATTTT. Supplemented by reference TRBV5-1 and TRBJ1-3, the full variable domain reads KAGVTQTPRYLIKTRGQQVTLSCSPISGHRSVSWYQQTPGQGLQFLFEYFSETQRNKGNFPGRFSGRQFSNSRSEMNVSTLELGDSALYLCASSSSQTGGNTIYFGEGSWLTVV.

This chain uses TRBV5-1 with TRBJ2-1, with 13 positions matching TRBD2. J gave up 8 bases and V 4 bases, and 9 bases lay outside the gene matches. Germline lookup yields CDR1 SGHRS and CDR2 YFSETQ. The CDR3 is 16 amino acids. The CDR3 is CASSGELAGGPDEQFF. In DNA form, the CDR3 reads TGCGCCAGCAGCGGGGAACTAGCGGGAGGGCCTGATGAGCAGTTCTTC.

CDR3 amino acids: CASSLGSGTDTQYF. Here the CDR3 DNA reads TGTGCCAGCAGCTTAGGTTCGGGAACAGATACGCAGTATTTT. The V and J genes are TRBV7-9 and TRBJ2-3; possibly TRBD2 for D (5 bases). Germline values: CDR1 SEHNR, CDR2 FQNEAQ (reference sequence). V shed 1 base and J shed 3 bases, with 8 bases lying between them. CDR3 length: 14 amino acids.

V gene TRBV2 combines with J gene TRBJ2-1; D ambiguous. This CDR3 contains 16 residues. Trimming stripped 4 bases from V and 2 bases from J, with 15 bases between. From germline, CDR1 is SNHLY and CDR2 FYNNEI. The CDR3: CASSAERRFTYNEQFF. Here the CDR3 DNA reads TGTGCCAGCAGTGCAGAGCGTCGGTTTACCTACAATGAGCAGTTCTTC.